This paragraph reports one TCR beta chain. Its specificity is unknown. Both 60 Vbeta primers and 13 Jbeta primers went into the PCR. Assay: immunoSEQ multiplex PCR; the TCRdb copy retains only in-frame clones and omits some. This table has under 200,000 clones, approximately 80% appearing once. These data originate in a study of cytomegalovirus exposure and HLA in healthy donors. Turning to the study itself: Early on, a data release was issued that held approximately 78 million unique TCRs from HLA-typed donors. Notes on the study in general: Rare TCR sequences dominated, though some public TCRs recurred in many donors. Three chains tied to CMV proved CMV antigen-specific in vitro. TCR beta V- and J-gene trimming was later associated with a missense DCLRE1C variant.

Germline assignment: CDR1 MNHEY and CDR2 SVGAGI. The V gene lost 0 bases and the J gene lost 3 bases, with 11 bases spanning the gap. This CDR3 comprises 15 residues. J is TRBJ1-2 and V is TRBV6-5; no definite D call. Sequenced material: PBMCs. This TCR was recovered from a male donor in good health and CMV-seropositive. The CDR3 is CASSYSTSGYYGYTF. The CDR3 bases are TGTGCCAGCAGTTACTCGACAAGTGGTTACTATGGCTACACCTTC.